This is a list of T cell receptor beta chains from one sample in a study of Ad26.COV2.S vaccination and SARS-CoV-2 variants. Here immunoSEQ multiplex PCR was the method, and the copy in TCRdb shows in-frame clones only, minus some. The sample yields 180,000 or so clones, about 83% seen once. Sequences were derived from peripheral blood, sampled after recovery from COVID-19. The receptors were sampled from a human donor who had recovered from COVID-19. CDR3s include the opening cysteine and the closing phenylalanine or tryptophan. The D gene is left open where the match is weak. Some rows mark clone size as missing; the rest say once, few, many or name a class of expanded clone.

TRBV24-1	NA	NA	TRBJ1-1	CATSDFRAPGWTHTEAFF	TGTGCCACCAGTGATTTCCGCGCGCCAGGGTGGACCCACACTGAAGCTTTCTTT
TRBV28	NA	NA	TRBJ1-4	CASSLRDREKLFF	TGTGCCAGCAGTTTAAGGGACCGAGAAAAACTGTTTTTT
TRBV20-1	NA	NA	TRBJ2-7	CSASFSRVKYF	TGCAGTGCTAGTTTTTCCCGGGTAAAGTACTTC
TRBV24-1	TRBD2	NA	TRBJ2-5	CATSEGVLAGGRETQYF	TGTGCCACCAGCGAGGGGGTACTAGCGGGAGGTCGGGAGACCCAGTACTTC
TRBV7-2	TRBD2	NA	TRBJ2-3	CASNPPRGRAGGTDTQYF	TGTGCCAGCAACCCGCCGCGCGGGAGGGCCGGGGGCACAGATACGCAGTATTTT
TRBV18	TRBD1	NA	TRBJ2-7	CASSPGTALEQYF	TGTGCCAGCTCACCGGGGACAGCTCTCGAGCAGTACTTC
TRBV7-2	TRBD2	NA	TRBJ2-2	CASSFSGGTHTGELFF	TGTGCCAGCAGCTTTAGCGGGGGGACCCACACCGGGGAGCTGTTTTTT
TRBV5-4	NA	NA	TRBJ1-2	CASSLSLLGRLSITF	TGTGCCAGCAGCTTGTCTCTCCTGGGCCGTTTATCTATCACCTTC
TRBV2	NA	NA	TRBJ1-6	CASSVGVTNSPLHF	TGTGCCAGCAGTGTCGGGGTCACTAATTCACCCCTCCACTTT
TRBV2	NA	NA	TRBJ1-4	CASRIEQNEKLFF	TGTGCCAGCAGAATCGAACAGAATGAAAAACTGTTTTTT
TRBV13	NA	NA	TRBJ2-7	CASSLDTSYEQYF	TGTGCCAGCAGCTTAGACACTTCCTACGAGCAGTACTTC
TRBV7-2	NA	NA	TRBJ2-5	CASSLTGGPTETQYF	TGTGCCAGCAGCTTAACGGGCGGTCCTACGGAGACCCAGTACTTC
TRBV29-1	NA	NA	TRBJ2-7	CSVGGVEQYF	TGCAGCGTTGGGGGGGTCGAGCAGTACTTC
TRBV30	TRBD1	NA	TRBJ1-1	CAWNRGTEAFF	TGTGCCTGGAACAGGGGAACTGAAGCTTTCTTT
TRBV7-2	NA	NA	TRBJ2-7	CASSPDYEQYF	TGTGCCAGCAGCCCAGACTACGAGCAGTACTTC
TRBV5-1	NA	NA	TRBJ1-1	CASSLMDGNTEAFF	TGCGCCAGCAGCCTTATGGACGGGAACACTGAAGCTTTCTTT
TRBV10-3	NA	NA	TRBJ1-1	CATGRQLNTPRVEAFF	TGTGCCACCGGGAGGCAGCTGAACACTCCCCGGGTCGAAGCTTTCTTT
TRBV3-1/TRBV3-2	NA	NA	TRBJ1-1	CASSFAGAEAFF	TGTGCCAGCAGCTTTGCCGGGGCTGAAGCTTTCTTT
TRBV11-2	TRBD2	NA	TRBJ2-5	CASSLGTSGGTQETQYF	TGTGCCAGCAGCTTAGGAACTAGCGGGGGGACCCAAGAGACCCAGTACTTC
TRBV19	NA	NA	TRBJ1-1	CASSREDAGLTEAFF	TGTGCCAGTAGTAGGGAGGACGCCGGCCTCACTGAAGCTTTCTTT
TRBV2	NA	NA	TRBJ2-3	CASRGLALSTDTQYF	TGTGCCAGCAGGGGATTAGCCCTGAGCACAGATACGCAGTATTTT
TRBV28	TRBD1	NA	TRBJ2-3	CASSLLGQGFSSTDTQYF	TGTGCCAGCAGTTTACTAGGACAGGGGTTTTCTAGCACAGATACGCAGTATTTT
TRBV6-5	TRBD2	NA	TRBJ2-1	CASSTSGRIGEQFF	TGTGCCAGCAGTACTAGCGGGAGGATTGGTGAGCAGTTCTTC
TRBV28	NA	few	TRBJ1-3	CASLSADLSGNTIYF	TGTGCCAGCCTTTCAGCTGACCTCTCTGGAAACACCATATATTTT
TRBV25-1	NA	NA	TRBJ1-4	CASSEGGSGEKLFF	TGTGCCAGCAGTGAAGGGGGATCAGGTGAAAAACTGTTTTTT
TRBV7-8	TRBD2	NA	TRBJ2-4	CASSSGLAEDDLAKNIQYF	TGTGCCAGCAGCTCGGGACTAGCGGAGGATGATTTAGCCAAAAACATTCAGTACTTC
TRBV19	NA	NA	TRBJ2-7	CASTPAGTDFYEQYF	TGTGCCAGTACCCCAGCTGGAACAGACTTCTACGAGCAGTACTTC
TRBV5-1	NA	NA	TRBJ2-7	CASSLDRASYEQYF	TGCGCCAGCAGCTTGGACAGGGCCTCCTACGAGCAGTACTTC
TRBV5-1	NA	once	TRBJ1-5	CASSLEGFRSQPQHF	TGCGCCAGCAGCTTGGAGGGGTTTCGGAGTCAGCCCCAGCATTTT
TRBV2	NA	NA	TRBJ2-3	CASSETDTQYF	TGTGCCAGCAGTGAAACAGATACGCAGTATTTT
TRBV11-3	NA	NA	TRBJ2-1	CASSLGVTSGPYNEQFF	TGTGCCAGCAGCTTAGGTGTTACCAGCGGACCCTACAATGAGCAGTTCTTC
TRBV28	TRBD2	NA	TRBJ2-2	CASSPPEWREGTGELFF	TGTGCCAGCAGCCCTCCGGAGTGGCGGGAGGGCACCGGGGAGCTGTTTTTT
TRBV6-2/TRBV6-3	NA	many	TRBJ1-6	CASSLDGRHTLHF	TGTGCCAGCAGTTTGGACGGGCGCCACACCCTCCACTTT
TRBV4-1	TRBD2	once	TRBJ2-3	CASSHRTSGDTQYF	TGCGCCAGCAGCCACCGGACTAGCGGGGATACGCAGTATTTT
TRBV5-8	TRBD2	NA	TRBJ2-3	CASSRSFSGGADTQYF	TGTGCCAGCAGCCGCTCCTTTAGCGGGGGCGCAGATACGCAGTATTTT
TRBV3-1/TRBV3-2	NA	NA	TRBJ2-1	CASSQEGKSYNEQFF	TGTGCCAGCAGCCAAGAGGGGAAGTCCTACAATGAGCAGTTCTTC